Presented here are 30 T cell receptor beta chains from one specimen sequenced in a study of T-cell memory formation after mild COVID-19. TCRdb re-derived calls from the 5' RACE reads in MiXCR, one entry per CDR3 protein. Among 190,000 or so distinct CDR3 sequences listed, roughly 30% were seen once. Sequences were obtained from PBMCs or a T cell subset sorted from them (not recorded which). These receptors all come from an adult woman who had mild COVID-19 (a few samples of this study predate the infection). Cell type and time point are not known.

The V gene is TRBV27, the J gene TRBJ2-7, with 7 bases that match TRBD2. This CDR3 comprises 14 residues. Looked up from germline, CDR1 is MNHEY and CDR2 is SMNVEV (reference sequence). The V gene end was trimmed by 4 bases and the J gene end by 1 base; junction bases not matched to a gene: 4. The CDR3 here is CASSWGGPSYEQYF. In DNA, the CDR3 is TGTGCCAGCAGTTGGGGGGGTCCGTCCTACGAGCAGTACTTC.

The CDR3 loop reads CASSRVSGILLYGYTF. The DNA for the CDR3 is TGTGCCAGCAGTCGGGTGTCCGGGATCCTCTTATATGGCTACACCTTC. The rearrangement uses TRBV12-3 or TRBV12-4 and TRBJ1-2; D call uncertain. V was pared by 5 bases and J by 5 bases, with 21 bases between. The CDR3 sequence is 16 residues long.

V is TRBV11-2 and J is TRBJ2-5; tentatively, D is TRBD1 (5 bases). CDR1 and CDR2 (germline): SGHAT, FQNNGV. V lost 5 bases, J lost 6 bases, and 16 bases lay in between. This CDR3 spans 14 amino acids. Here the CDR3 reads CASSLGSVGQTQYF. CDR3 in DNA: TGTGCCAGCAGCCTCGGATCAGTGGGGCAGACCCAGTACTTC.

The CDR3 reads CASSQGRGISYEQYF. The CDR3 coding sequence is TGTGCCAGCAGCCAAGGAAGGGGGATCTCCTACGAGCAGTACTTC. The genes are TRBV14 and TRBJ2-7, with D maybe TRBD1 (6 bases). The ends were cut back, 1 base at V and 0 bases at J, with 10 bases in the middle. Germline CDR1 is SGHDN and CDR2 is FVKESK. The CDR3 contains 15 residues. Supplemented by reference TRBV14 and TRBJ2-7, the full variable domain reads EAGVTQFPSHSVIEKGQTVTLRCDPISGHDNLYWYRRVMGKEIKFLLHFVKESKQDESGMPNNRFLAERTGGTYSTLKVQPAELEDSGVYFCASSQGRGISYEQYFGPGTRLTVT.

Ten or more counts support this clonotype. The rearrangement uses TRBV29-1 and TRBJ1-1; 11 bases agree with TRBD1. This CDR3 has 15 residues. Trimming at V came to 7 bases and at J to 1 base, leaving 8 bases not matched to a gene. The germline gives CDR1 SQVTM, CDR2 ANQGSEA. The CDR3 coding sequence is TGCAGCGGTCGGACAGGGGGCATGTGGAACACTGAAGCTTTCTTT. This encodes CSGRTGGMWNTEAFF.

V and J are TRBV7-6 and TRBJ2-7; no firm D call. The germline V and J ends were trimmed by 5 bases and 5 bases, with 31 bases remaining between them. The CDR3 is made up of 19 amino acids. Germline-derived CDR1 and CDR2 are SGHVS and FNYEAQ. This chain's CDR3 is CASSHATNPRAKTVDEQYF. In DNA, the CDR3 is TGTGCCAGCAGCCACGCGACGAACCCCCGGGCCAAAACCGTCGACGAGCAGTACTTC.

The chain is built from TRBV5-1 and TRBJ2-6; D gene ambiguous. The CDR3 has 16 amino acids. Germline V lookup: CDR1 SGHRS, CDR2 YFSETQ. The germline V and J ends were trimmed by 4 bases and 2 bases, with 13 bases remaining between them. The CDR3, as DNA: TGCGCCAGCAGCCCCGGAATAGTACCTGGGGCCAACGTCCTGACTTTC. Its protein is CASSPGIVPGANVLTF.

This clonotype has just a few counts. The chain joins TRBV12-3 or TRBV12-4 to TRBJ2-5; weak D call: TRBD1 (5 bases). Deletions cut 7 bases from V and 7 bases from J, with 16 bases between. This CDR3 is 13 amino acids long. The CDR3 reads CASNQGSHGTQYF. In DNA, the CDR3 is TGTGCCAGCAACCAGGGATCCCACGGGACCCAGTACTTC.

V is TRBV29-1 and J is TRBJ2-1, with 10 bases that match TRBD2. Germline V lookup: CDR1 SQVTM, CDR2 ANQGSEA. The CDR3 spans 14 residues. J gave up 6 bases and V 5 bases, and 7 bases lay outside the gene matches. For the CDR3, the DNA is TGCAGCGTTTCCGGGACTAGCGCGGGCAATGAGCAGTTCTTC. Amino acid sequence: CSVSGTSAGNEQFF.

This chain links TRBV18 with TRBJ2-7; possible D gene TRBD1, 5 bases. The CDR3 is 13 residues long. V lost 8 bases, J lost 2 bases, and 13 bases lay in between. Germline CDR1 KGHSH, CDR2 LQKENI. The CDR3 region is CASHQGSPYEQYF. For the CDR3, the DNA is TGTGCCAGCCATCAGGGCTCTCCCTACGAGCAGTACTTC.

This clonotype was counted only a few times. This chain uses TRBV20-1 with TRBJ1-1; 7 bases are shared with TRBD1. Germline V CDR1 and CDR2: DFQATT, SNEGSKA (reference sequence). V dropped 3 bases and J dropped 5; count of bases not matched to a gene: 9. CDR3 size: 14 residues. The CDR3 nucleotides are TGCAGTGCTAGGTCGGACAGGATCGCAACTGAAGCTTTCTTT. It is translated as CSARSDRIATEAFF.

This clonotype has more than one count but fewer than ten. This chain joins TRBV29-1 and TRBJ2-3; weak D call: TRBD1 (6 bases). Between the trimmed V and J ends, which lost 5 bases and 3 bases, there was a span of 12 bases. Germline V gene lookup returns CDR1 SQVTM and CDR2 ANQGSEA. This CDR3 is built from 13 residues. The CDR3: CSVLQGLTDTQYF. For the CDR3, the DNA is TGCAGCGTTTTGCAGGGGTTGACAGATACGCAGTATTTT.

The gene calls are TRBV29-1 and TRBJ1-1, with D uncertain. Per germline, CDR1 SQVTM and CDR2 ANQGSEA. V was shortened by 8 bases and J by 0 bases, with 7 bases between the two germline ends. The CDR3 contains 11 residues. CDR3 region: CSTRLNTEAFF. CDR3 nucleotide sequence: TGCAGCACGAGGCTGAACACTGAAGCTTTCTTT.

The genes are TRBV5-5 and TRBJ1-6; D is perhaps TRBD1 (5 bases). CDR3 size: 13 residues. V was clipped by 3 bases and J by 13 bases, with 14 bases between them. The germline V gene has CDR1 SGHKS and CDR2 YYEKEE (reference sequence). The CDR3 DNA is TGTGCCAGCAGCTCGGACATCCGAGGGCCCCTCCACTTT. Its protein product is CASSSDIRGPLHF.

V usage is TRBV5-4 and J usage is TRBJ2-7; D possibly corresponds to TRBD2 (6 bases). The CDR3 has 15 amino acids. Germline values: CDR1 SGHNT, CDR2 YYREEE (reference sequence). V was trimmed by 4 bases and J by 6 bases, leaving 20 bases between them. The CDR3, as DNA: TGTGCCAGCAGCAGAAAAGTCGGGAGCCGCTCCGAGCAGTACTTC. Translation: CASSRKVGSRSEQYF.

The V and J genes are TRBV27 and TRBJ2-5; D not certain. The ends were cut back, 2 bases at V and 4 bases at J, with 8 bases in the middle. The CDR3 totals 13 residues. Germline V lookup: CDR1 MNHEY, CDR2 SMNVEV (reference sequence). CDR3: CASSLNLAETQYF. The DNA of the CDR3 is TGTGCCAGCAGTTTAAACCTTGCAGAGACCCAGTACTTC.

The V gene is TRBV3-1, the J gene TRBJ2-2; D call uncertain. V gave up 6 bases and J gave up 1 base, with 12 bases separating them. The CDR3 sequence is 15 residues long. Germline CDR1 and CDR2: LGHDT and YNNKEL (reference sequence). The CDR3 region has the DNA TGTGCCAGCAGGAGAGCGTTATGGAACACCGGGGAGCTGTTTTTT. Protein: CASRRALWNTGELFF.

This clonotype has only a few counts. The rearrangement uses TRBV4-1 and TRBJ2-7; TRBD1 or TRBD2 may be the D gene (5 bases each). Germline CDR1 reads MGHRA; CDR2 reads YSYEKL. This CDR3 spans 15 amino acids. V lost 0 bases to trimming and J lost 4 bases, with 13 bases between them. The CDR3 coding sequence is TGCGCCAGCAGCCAAGATGATTTGGGGGAGTACGAGCAGTACTTC. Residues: CASSQDDLGEYEQYF.

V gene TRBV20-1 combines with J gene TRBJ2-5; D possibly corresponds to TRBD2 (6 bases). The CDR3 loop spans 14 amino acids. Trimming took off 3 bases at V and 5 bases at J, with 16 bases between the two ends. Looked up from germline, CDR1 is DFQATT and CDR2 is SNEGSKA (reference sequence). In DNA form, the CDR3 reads TGCAGTGCTAGGGGCAGACTAGTGGAGGAGACCCAGTACTTC. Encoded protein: CSARGRLVEETQYF.

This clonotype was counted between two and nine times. CDR3 loop: CASSGRGGGTDTQYF. CDR3 DNA: TGCGCCAGCAGCGGACGGGGAGGCGGCACAGATACGCAGTATTTT. The rearrangement links TRBV4-3 to TRBJ2-3; tentatively, D is TRBD2 (6 bases). Germline-derived CDR1 and CDR2 are LGHNA and YSLEER. Trimming pared 5 bases from V and 1 base from J, leaving 13 bases between. The CDR3 loop spans 15 amino acids.

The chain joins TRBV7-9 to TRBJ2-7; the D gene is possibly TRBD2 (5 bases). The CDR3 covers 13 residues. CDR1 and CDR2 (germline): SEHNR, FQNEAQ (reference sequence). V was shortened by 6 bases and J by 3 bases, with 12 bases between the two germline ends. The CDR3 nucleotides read TGTGCCAGCAGACGGGGAGCCCTCTACGAGCAGTACTTC. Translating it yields CASRRGALYEQYF.

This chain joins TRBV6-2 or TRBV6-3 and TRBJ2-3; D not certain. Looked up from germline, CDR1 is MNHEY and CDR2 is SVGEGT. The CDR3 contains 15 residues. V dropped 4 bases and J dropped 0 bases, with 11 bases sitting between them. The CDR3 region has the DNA TGTGCCAGCAGTTCGAGGCTAGGTAGCACAGATACGCAGTATTTT. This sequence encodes CASSSRLGSTDTQYF.

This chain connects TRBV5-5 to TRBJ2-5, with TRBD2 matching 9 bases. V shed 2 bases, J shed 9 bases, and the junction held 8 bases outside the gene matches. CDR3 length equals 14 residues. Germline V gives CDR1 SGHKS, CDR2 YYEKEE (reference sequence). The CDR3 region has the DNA TGTGCCAGCAGCTTTGGGACTAGCTATCAGTCCCAGTACTTC. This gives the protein CASSFGTSYQSQYF.

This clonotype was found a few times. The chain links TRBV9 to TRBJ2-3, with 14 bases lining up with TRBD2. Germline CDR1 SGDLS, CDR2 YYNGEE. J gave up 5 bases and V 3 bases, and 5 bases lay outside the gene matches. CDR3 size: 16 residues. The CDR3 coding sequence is TGTGCCAGCAGCGCGGGACTAGCGGGAGTATTAGATACGCAGTATTTT. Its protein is CASSAGLAGVLDTQYF.

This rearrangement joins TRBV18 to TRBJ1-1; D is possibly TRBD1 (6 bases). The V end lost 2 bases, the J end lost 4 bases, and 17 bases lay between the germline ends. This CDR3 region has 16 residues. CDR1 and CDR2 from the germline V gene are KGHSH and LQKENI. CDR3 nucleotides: TGTGCCAGCTCACCAGGTCGGGGGGCTGGTGGCACTGAAGCTTTCTTT. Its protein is CASSPGRGAGGTEAFF.

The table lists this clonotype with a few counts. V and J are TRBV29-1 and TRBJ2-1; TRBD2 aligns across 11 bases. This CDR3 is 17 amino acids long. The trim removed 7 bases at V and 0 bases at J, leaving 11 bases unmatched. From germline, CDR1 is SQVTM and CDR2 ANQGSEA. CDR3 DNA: TGCAGCGCTCCGGGACTAGCGGAAAGATACTCCTACAATGAGCAGTTCTTC. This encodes CSAPGLAERYSYNEQFF.

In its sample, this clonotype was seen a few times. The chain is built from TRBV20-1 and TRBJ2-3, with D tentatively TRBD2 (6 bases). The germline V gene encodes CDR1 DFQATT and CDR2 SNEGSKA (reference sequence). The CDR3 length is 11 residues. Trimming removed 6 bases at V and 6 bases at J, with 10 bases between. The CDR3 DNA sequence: TGCAGTGCCAAAAGCGGGGATACGCAGTATTTT. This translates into CSAKSGDTQYF.

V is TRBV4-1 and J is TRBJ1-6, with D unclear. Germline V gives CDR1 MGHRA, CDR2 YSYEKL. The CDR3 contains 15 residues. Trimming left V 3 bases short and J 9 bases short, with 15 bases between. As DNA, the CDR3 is TGCGCCAGCAGCCAGCTTGCGGCCGCAATTTCACCCCTCCACTTT. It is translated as CASSQLAAAISPLHF.

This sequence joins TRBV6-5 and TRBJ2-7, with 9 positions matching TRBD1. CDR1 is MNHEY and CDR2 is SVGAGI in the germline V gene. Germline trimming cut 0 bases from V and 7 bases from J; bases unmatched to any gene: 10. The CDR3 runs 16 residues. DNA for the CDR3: TGTGCCAGCAGTTACTCGGAGACAGGGGGGCCCGGGGAGCAGTACTTC. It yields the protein CASSYSETGGPGEQYF.

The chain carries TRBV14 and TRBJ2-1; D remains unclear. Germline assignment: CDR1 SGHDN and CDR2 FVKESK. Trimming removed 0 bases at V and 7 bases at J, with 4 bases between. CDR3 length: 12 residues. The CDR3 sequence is CASSQDWNEQFF. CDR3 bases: TGTGCCAGCAGCCAAGACTGGAATGAGCAGTTCTTC.